The clone carrying this T cell receptor beta chain was counted between two and nine times. Its target is not known. The data originate from a study of T cells after yellow fever vaccination. Study-wide findings and caveats: The secondary response was weaker, and its peak arrived faster, on day 5 versus 15.

The CDR3 runs to 15 residues. V gave up 4 bases and J gave up 0 bases, with 10 bases separating them. Germline lookup yields CDR1 SQVTM and CDR2 ANQGSEA. The 5'RACE template-switching step produced TCR cDNA and added a universal primer site and UMIs. TCRdb used MiXCR to reprocess the 5' RACE reads, holding one entry per CDR3 protein. The sample has approximately 300,000 distinct CDR3 sequences, around 10% seen once; the top ten hold roughly 3%. The source material was CD4+ T cells sorted from PBMCs, sampled 45 days after the yellow fever booster vaccination. The chain combines TRBV29-1 with TRBJ2-6; either TRBD1 or TRBD2 may fit D (5 bases each). This sequence originates from a young man who received the YFV17D yellow fever vaccine. The CDR3 loop is CSVGKGSSGANVLTF. The CDR3 bases are TGCAGCGTTGGTAAGGGGAGCTCTGGGGCCAACGTCCTGACTTTC.